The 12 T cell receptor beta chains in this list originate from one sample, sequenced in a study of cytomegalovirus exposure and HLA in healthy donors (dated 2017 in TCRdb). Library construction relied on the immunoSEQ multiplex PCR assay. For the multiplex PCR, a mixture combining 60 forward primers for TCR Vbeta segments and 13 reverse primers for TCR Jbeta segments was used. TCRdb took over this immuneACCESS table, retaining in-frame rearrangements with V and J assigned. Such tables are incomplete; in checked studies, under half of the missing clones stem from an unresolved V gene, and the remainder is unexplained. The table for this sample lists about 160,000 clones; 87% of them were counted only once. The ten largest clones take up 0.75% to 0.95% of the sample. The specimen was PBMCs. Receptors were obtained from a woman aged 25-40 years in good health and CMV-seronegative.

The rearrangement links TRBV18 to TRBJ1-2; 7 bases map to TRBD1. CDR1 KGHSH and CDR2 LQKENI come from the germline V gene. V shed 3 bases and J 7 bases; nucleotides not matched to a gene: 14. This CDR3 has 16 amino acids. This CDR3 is CASSPPTGTLRSGYTF. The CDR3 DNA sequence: TGTGCCAGCTCACCGCCGACAGGGACATTACGGAGTGGCTACACCTTC.

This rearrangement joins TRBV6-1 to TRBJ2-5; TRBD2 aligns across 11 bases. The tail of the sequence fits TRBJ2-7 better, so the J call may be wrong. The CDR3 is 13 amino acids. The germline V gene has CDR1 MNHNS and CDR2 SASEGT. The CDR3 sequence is CATLLAGEDEQYF. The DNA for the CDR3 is TGTGCCACCCTACTAGCGGGAGAGGACGAGCAGTACTTC.

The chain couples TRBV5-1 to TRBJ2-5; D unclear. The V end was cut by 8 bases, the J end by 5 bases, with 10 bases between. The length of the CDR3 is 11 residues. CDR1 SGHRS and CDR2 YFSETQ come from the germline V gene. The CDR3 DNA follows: TGCGCCAGTACGACTGGGGAGACCCAGTACTTC. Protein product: CASTTGETQYF.

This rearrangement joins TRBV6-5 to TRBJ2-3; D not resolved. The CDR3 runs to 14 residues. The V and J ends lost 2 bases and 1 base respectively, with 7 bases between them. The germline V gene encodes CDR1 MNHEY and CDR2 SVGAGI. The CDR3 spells CASSYVSGTDTQYF. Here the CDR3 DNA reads TGTGCCAGCAGTTACGTAAGCGGCACAGATACGCAGTATTTT.

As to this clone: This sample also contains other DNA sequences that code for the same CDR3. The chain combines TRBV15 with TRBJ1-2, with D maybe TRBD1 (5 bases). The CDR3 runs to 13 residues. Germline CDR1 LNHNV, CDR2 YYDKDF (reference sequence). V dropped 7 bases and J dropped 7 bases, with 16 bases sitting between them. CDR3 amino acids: CATKTGTTSGYTF. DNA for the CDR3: TGTGCCACCAAAACAGGTACCACTTCTGGCTACACCTTC.

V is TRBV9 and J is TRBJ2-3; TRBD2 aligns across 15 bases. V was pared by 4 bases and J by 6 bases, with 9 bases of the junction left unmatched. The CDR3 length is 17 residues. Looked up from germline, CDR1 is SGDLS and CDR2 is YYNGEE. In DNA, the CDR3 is TGTGCCAGCAGCCTCGGACTAGCGGGAGGGCTTACGGATACGCAGTATTTT. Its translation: CASSLGLAGGLTDTQYF.

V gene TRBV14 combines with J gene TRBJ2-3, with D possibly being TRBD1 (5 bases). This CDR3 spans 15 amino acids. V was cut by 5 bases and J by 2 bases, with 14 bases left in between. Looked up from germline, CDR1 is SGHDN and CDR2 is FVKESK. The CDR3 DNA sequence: TGTGCCAGCAGCAAAAGACAGCTACACACAGATACGCAGTATTTT. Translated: CASSKRQLHTDTQYF.

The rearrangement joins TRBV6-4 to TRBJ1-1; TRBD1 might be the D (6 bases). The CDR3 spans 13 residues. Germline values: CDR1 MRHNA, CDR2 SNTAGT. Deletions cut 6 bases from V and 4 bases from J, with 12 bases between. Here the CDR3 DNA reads TGTGCCAGCAGCAGGGGATTGGGCACTGAAGCTTTCTTT. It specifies CASSRGLGTEAFF.

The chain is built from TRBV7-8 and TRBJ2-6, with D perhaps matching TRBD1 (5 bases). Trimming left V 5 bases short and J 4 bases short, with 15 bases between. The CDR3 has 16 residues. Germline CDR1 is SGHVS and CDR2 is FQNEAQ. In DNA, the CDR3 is TGTGCCAGCAGCGTCATTAGGGGCTCAGGGGCCAACGTCCTGACTTTC. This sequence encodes CASSVIRGSGANVLTF.

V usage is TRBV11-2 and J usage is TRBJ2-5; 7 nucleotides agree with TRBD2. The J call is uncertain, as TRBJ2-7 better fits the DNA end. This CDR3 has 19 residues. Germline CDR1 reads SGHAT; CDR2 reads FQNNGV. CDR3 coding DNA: TGTGCCAGCAGCTTAGTCGGTTTCCCGCGCGGGAGTAGCTCCTACGAGCAGTACTTC. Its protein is CASSLVGFPRGSSSYEQYF.

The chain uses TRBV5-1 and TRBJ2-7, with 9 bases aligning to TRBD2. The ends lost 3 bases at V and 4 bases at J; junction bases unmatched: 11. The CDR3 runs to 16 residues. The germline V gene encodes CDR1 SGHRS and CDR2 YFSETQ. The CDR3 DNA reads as TGCGCCAGCAGCTCACGTGGTAGCGGGAGTTTTTACGAGCAGTACTTC. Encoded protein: CASSSRGSGSFYEQYF.

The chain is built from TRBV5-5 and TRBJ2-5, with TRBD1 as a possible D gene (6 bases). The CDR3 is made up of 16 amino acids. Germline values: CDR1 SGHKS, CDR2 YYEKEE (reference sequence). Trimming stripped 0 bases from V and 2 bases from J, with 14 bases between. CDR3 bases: TGTGCCAGCAGCTTGGCCGCCGGGACACCTCAAGAGACCCAGTACTTC. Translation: CASSLAAGTPQETQYF.